The 19 T cell receptor beta chains presented below share a single source sample, sequenced in a study of shared clonotypes between healthy human individuals. Assay: immunoSEQ multiplex PCR; the TCRdb copy retains only in-frame clones and omits some. Of 2 million to 2.5 million clones in the sample, roughly 90% were seen once. Material: naive CD4+ T cells from PBMCs. This sample's subset: CD45RA+ positively selected. The origin of the receptors is a man between 18 and 35 years old in good health. Some clones in this sample may be carry-over from other donors' samples.

The genes are TRBV2 and TRBJ2-1; 8 positions agree with TRBD2. Looked up from germline, CDR1 is SNHLY and CDR2 is FYNNEI. The CDR3 loop spans 13 amino acids. J lost 6 bases, V lost 7 bases, and 5 bases had no gene match. The CDR3 nucleotides are TGTGCCAGCACCACAGCGGGAGTCAATGAGCAGTTCTTC. It yields the protein CASTTAGVNEQFF.

In its sample, this clone was seen a few times. This chain links TRBV9 with TRBJ2-1, with 7 bases that match TRBD1. The trim removed 3 bases at V and 5 bases at J, leaving 5 bases unmatched. The germline CDR1 and CDR2 sequences are SGDLS and YYNGEE. This CDR3 contains 14 residues. The CDR3 bases are TGTGCCAGCAGCGCGGGACAGCTGAACAATGAGCAGTTCTTC. Protein: CASSAGQLNNEQFF.

A word on this clone: Other DNA sequences in this sample translate to the same CDR3. This chain uses TRBV28 with TRBJ1-5; D unresolved. The CDR3 is made up of 12 amino acids. The ends were cut back, 4 bases at V and 3 bases at J, with 4 bases in the middle. Germline V CDR1 and CDR2: MDHEN, SYDVKM. The CDR3 loop reads CASSSANQPQHF. The CDR3 bases are TGTGCCAGCAGTTCTGCCAATCAGCCCCAGCATTTT. Full variable domain (outside the CDR3, taken from reference TRBV28 and TRBJ1-5): DVKVTQSSRYLVKRTGEKVFLECVQDMDHENMFWYRQDPGLGLRLIYFSYDVKMKEKGDIPEGYSVSREKKERFSLILESASTNQTSMYLCASSSANQPQHFGDGTRLSIL.

J is TRBJ2-5 and V is TRBV4-3, with TRBD2 identical over 12 bases. The CDR3 runs 19 residues. Germline assignment: CDR1 LGHNA and CDR2 YSLEER. J was trimmed by 0 bases and V by 0 bases; bases with no gene match: 8. This CDR3 is CASSQDPGTSGSYQETQYF. The CDR3 DNA follows: TGCGCCAGCAGCCAAGACCCCGGGACTAGCGGGTCCTACCAAGAGACCCAGTACTTC.

This clone showed up just once. The chain is built from TRBV6-1 and TRBJ2-5; 11 positions match TRBD2. Germline V gene sequence: CDR1 MNHNS, CDR2 SASEGT. The CDR3 is made up of 16 amino acids. V shed 1 base, J shed 7 bases, and the junction held 8 bases outside the gene matches. The chain's CDR3 is CASSEVLAGGLGTQYF. Written as DNA, the CDR3 is TGTGCCAGCAGTGAAGTGCTAGCGGGAGGTTTGGGGACCCAGTACTTC.

This chain links TRBV7-3 with TRBJ2-2; weak D call: TRBD1 (5 bases). The length of the CDR3 is 15 residues. Germline loops: CDR1 SGHTA, CDR2 FQGTGA. Trimming pared 5 bases from V and 6 bases from J, leaving 16 bases between. The CDR3 loop reads CASSPRREGAGELFF. As DNA, the CDR3 is TGTGCCAGCAGCCCCCGCAGGGAAGGGGCCGGGGAGCTGTTTTTT.

On this clone itself: Within the sample, other DNA sequences also encode this same CDR3. V gene TRBV5-1 combines with J gene TRBJ2-2; 7 bases agree with TRBD2. Trimming took 1 base from V and 3 from J; bases not matched to a gene: 3. The CDR3 is 15 residues long. Germline lookup yields CDR1 SGHRS and CDR2 YFSETQ. CDR3 sequence reads: CASSLRLADTGELFF. CDR3 coding DNA: TGCGCCAGCAGCTTGAGACTAGCTGACACCGGGGAGCTGTTTTTT.

As regards this clone: The sample carries other DNA sequences with the same CDR3. J is TRBJ2-2 and V is TRBV18; D not certain. V dropped 1 base and J dropped 1 base, with 4 bases sitting between them. The CDR3 runs 14 residues. Germline CDR1 and CDR2: KGHSH and LQKENI. The CDR3 nucleotides read TGTGCCAGCTCACCACTACAGAACACCGGGGAGCTGTTTTTT. The encoded protein is CASSPLQNTGELFF.

The genes are TRBV25-1 and TRBJ1-6; 7 bases align to TRBD1. Germline-derived CDR1 and CDR2 are MGHDK and SYGVNS. J gave up 8 bases and V 3 bases, and 10 bases lay outside the gene matches. This CDR3 is 16 amino acids long. The CDR3 nucleotides are TGTGCCAGCAGTGACTTTTCCCGGGACAGAGATTCACCCCTCCACTTT. It yields the protein CASSDFSRDRDSPLHF.

This chain connects TRBV7-9 to TRBJ2-3; 10 positions match TRBD2. CDR3 length: 16 amino acids. V lost 4 bases and J lost 3; bases outside the gene matches: 7. Germline CDR1 reads SEHNR; CDR2 reads FQNEAQ (reference sequence). CDR3 bases: TGTGCCAGCAGCTACGGACTAGCGGCATCTACAGATACGCAGTATTTT. It codes for CASSYGLAASTDTQYF.

This chain uses TRBV5-1 with TRBJ2-1; 9 bases agree with TRBD2. Germline V gives CDR1 SGHRS, CDR2 YFSETQ. This CDR3 comprises 15 residues. The ends lost 1 base at V and 8 bases at J; junction bases unmatched: 7. The CDR3 DNA reads TGCGCCAGCAGCTTGTCGGTAGCGGGAGTCGATGAGCAGTTCTTC. As protein: CASSLSVAGVDEQFF.

The rearrangement uses TRBV6-6 and TRBJ2-1; D tentatively reads TRBD1 or TRBD2 (5 bases each). Germline loops: CDR1 MNHNY, CDR2 SVGAGI (reference sequence). Trimming left V 0 bases short and J 8 bases short, with 8 bases between. This CDR3 contains 13 residues. The CDR3 loop reads CASSYSPGHEQFF. The CDR3 DNA reads TGTGCCAGCAGTTACTCTCCGGGGCATGAGCAGTTCTTC.

This rearrangement joins TRBV6-6 to TRBJ1-4; D uncertain. This CDR3 has 15 amino acids. V was pared by 0 bases and J by 7 bases, with 12 bases between. Germline-derived CDR1 and CDR2 are MNHNY and SVGAGI (reference sequence). The CDR3 protein is CASSYSRQSGEKLFF. DNA for the CDR3: TGTGCCAGCAGTTACTCGAGGCAGAGCGGTGAAAAACTGTTTTTT.

The chain combines TRBV9 with TRBJ2-7; 8 bases match TRBD2. From germline, CDR1 is SGDLS and CDR2 YYNGEE. The CDR3 consists of 15 residues. Trimming cost V 3 bases and J 2 bases; bases outside gene matches: 7. Here the CDR3 reads CASSATGTRAYEQYF. Here the CDR3 DNA reads TGTGCCAGCAGCGCCACGGGGACTAGAGCCTACGAGCAGTACTTC.

This clone is a singleton in its sample. The V and J genes are TRBV5-1 and TRBJ2-5; perhaps TRBD2 as D (5 bases). CDR1 SGHRS and CDR2 YFSETQ come from the germline V gene. The V end was cut by 7 bases, the J end by 1 base, with 11 bases between. This CDR3 is 13 amino acids long. The CDR3 nucleotides read TGCGCCAGCGCACGGAGGACCCAAGAGACCCAGTACTTC. This gives the protein CASARRTQETQYF.

The chain is built from TRBV20-1 and TRBJ1-1; no firm D call. Deletions cut 6 bases from V and 11 bases from J, with 13 bases between. This CDR3 region has 10 residues. Germline CDR1 DFQATT, CDR2 SNEGSKA (reference sequence). Here the CDR3 DNA reads TGCAGTGCCACTCGGAAGGCGGCTTTCTTT. It translates to CSATRKAAFF.

CDR3 bases: TGTGCCAGCTCACCAGCCCAGAGCTCCTACGAGCAGTACTTC. This codes for CASSPAQSSYEQYF. This chain links TRBV18 with TRBJ2-7; unclear D gene. Deletions cut 2 bases from V and 0 bases from J, with 8 bases between. Per the germline V gene, CDR1 is KGHSH and CDR2 is LQKENI. This CDR3 is 14 amino acids long.

The V and J genes are TRBV10-1 and TRBJ2-7, with TRBD2 matching 8 bases. J was trimmed by 4 bases and V by 5 bases; bases with no gene match: 10. The CDR3 spans 15 residues. The V gene's germline CDR1 is WNHNN and CDR2 SYGVQD (reference sequence). In nucleotides, the CDR3 is TGCGCCAGCAGTATGGGCGGGAGGATCGCGTACGAGCAGTACTTC. This encodes CASSMGGRIAYEQYF.

The V and J genes are TRBV27 and TRBJ2-7; no firm D call. The CDR3 has 14 residues. CDR1 and CDR2 (germline): MNHEY, SMNVEV (reference sequence). Trimming stripped 7 bases from V and 3 bases from J, with 16 bases between. The CDR3 here is CASKSVGKGYEQYF. In DNA form, the CDR3 reads TGTGCCAGCAAATCGGTCGGAAAGGGCTACGAGCAGTACTTC.